These 25 T cell receptor beta chains were all obtained from the same sample, sequenced in a study of T cell responses to AZD1222 COVID-19 vaccine. Profiling relied on immunoSEQ multiplex PCR, and the TCRdb table lists in-frame clones only, not all of them. This table has more than 95,000 clones, 88% appearing once. Sequencing used peripheral blood, obtained on day 0 of AZD1222 vaccination. These receptors all stem from an adult in good health.

In this sample, this clone turned up a few times. The chain uses TRBV7-2 and TRBJ1-4, with a tentative D call TRBD1 (5 bases). Germline CDR1 reads SGHTA; CDR2 reads FQGNSA. The V and J ends lost 0 bases and 8 bases respectively, with 10 bases between them. CDR3 length: 14 amino acids. CDR3 residues: CASSLAGLREKLFF. The CDR3 bases are TGTGCCAGCAGCTTAGCGGGACTACGAGAAAAACTGTTTTTT. The variable domain in full, completed from reference TRBV7-2 and TRBJ1-4, reads GAGVSQSPSNKVTEKGKDVELRCDPISGHTALYWYRQSLGQGLEFLIYFQGNSAPDKSGLPSDRFSAERTGGSVSTLTIQRTQQEDSAVYLCASSLAGLREKLFFGSGTQLSVL.

This clone was observed a single time. The chain carries TRBV28 and TRBJ1-2; D is unresolved. CDR3 size: 13 residues. The germline V and J ends were trimmed by 3 bases and 6 bases, with 11 bases remaining between them. Germline-derived CDR1 and CDR2 are MDHEN and SYDVKM. The CDR3 here is CASSLSPGDGYTF. CDR3 bases: TGTGCCAGCAGTTTGAGTCCTGGGGATGGCTACACCTTC.

The chain employs TRBV29-1 and TRBJ2-2; 8 nucleotides agree with TRBD1. Germline trimming cut 3 bases from V and 1 base from J; bases unmatched to any gene: 13. Germline V gene data show CDR1 as SQVTM and CDR2 as ANQGSEA. This CDR3 has 18 amino acids. The CDR3: CSVEDWPGGKKNTGELFF. CDR3 nucleotide sequence: TGCAGCGTTGAGGATTGGCCAGGGGGCAAAAAGAACACCGGGGAGCTGTTTTTT.

The gene calls are TRBV5-4 and TRBJ1-1; 7 bases line up with TRBD1. The CDR3 contains 16 residues. V lost 4 bases to trimming and J lost 1 base; unmatched junction nucleotides: 10. CDR1 and CDR2 from the germline V gene are SGHNT and YYREEE (reference sequence). This CDR3 is CASSVFGTATNTEAFF. The CDR3 DNA is TGTGCCAGCAGCGTATTCGGGACAGCGACGAACACTGAAGCTTTCTTT.

This chain links TRBV18 with TRBJ2-1; a possible D gene is TRBD2 (6 bases). Germline CDR1 reads KGHSH; CDR2 reads LQKENI. Trimming removed 7 bases from V and 8 bases from J, with 33 bases in between. This CDR3 spans 19 amino acids. The CDR3 here is CASLRVETSADGGWHEQFF. The CDR3 DNA reads as TGTGCCAGCTTACGCGTCGAGACTAGTGCTGATGGGGGGTGGCATGAGCAGTTCTTC. Supplemented by reference TRBV18 and TRBJ2-1, the full variable domain reads NAGVMQNPRHLVRRRGQEARLRCSPMKGHSHVYWYRQLPEEGLKFMVYLQKENIIDESGMPKERFSAEFPKEGPSILRIQQVVRGDSAAYFCASLRVETSADGGWHEQFFGPGTRLTVL.

The rearrangement joins TRBV6-1 to TRBJ2-6, with D maybe TRBD2 (6 bases). V was pared by 4 bases and J by 0 bases, with 10 bases between. Germline CDR1 reads MNHNS; CDR2 reads SASEGT. The CDR3 extends over 16 amino acids. CDR3 in DNA: TGTGCCAGCAGTGCGTTCGGGGGCTCTGGGGCCAACGTCCTGACTTTC. Amino acids: CASSAFGGSGANVLTF.

Only one count was recorded for this clone. This CDR3 is CSARVMMGYGYTF. The CDR3 DNA reads TGCAGCGCTCGGGTCATGATGGGCTATGGCTACACCTTC. The chain recombines TRBV29-1 with TRBJ1-2; D is ambiguous. Germline CDR1 is SQVTM and CDR2 is ANQGSEA. This CDR3 region has 13 residues. The ends were cut back, 7 bases at V and 4 bases at J, with 16 bases in the middle.

The chain uses TRBV4-3 and TRBJ2-1; D assignment may be TRBD1 or TRBD2 (6 bases each). CDR1 and CDR2 (germline): LGHNA, YSLEER. Trimming took 4 bases from V and 9 from J, leaving 13 bases between them. The CDR3 has 13 amino acids. Written as DNA, the CDR3 is TGCGCCAGCAGCCCACAGGGAGGAGGTGAGCAGTTCTTC. Residues: CASSPQGGGEQFF.

This clone was counted a few times. The chain joins TRBV5-6 to TRBJ2-7, with D unresolved. The CDR3 is 11 amino acids. Germline-derived CDR1 and CDR2 are SGHDT and YYEEEE. V lost 5 bases, J lost 3 bases, and 6 bases lay in between. The CDR3 is CASSLVYEQYF. The CDR3, as DNA: TGTGCCAGCAGTTTAGTCTACGAGCAGTACTTC. Complete variable domain (other parts from reference TRBV5-6 and TRBJ2-7): DAGVTQSPTHLIKTRGQQVTLRCSPKSGHDTVSWYQQALGQGPQFIFQYYEEEERQRGNFPDRFSGHQFPNYSSELNVNALLLGDSALYLCASSLVYEQYFGPGTRLTVT.

The chain uses TRBV6-5 and TRBJ1-5; D is possibly TRBD1 (5 bases). V was trimmed by 2 bases and J by 6 bases, leaving 11 bases between them. Looked up from germline, CDR1 is MNHEY and CDR2 is SVGAGI. The CDR3 is 14 residues long. CDR3 residues: CASSYRQGSQPQHF. The CDR3 DNA reads as TGTGCCAGCAGTTACCGGCAGGGCTCTCAGCCCCAGCATTTT.

The rearrangement links TRBV5-1 to TRBJ1-2; TRBD1 is a possible D gene (6 bases). Germline lookup yields CDR1 SGHRS and CDR2 YFSETQ. The CDR3 has 13 residues. V was trimmed by 0 bases and J by 6 bases, leaving 9 bases between them. The CDR3 region is CASSLAGGDGYTF. The CDR3 DNA reads as TGCGCCAGCAGCTTGGCGGGGGGCGATGGCTACACCTTC. The full variable domain, rest sourced from reference TRBV5-1 and TRBJ1-2, is KAGVTQTPRYLIKTRGQQVTLSCSPISGHRSVSWYQQTPGQGLQFLFEYFSETQRNKGNFPGRFSGRQFSNSRSEMNVSTLELGDSALYLCASSLAGGDGYTFGSGTRLTVV.

The V call is TRBV4-2, the J call TRBJ2-1, with D perhaps matching TRBD2 (6 bases). CDR1 is LGHNA and CDR2 is YNFKEQ in the germline V gene. V dropped 0 bases and J dropped 8 bases, with 17 bases sitting between them. There are 16 residues in the CDR3. DNA of the CDR3: TGTGCCAGCAGCCAAGATGTAACGGGAGCTATCTATGAGCAGTTCTTC. The encoded protein is CASSQDVTGAIYEQFF.

V is TRBV11-2 and J is TRBJ1-2; 8 bases match TRBD1. Per germline, CDR1 SGHAT and CDR2 FQNNGV. Trimming took 6 bases from V and 6 from J; bases not matched to a gene: 3. The CDR3 sequence is 12 residues long. CDR3 loop: CASRGQEDGYTF. The CDR3 DNA follows: TGTGCCAGCAGGGGACAGGAAGATGGCTACACCTTC.

The gene calls are TRBV4-1 and TRBJ2-1, with 9 bases matching TRBD2. The germline CDR1 and CDR2 sequences are MGHRA and YSYEKL. J was trimmed by 6 bases and V by 0 bases; bases with no gene match: 6. The CDR3 has 16 residues. The CDR3 spells CASSQDRLAGINEQFF. In nucleotides, the CDR3 is TGCGCCAGCAGCCAAGATCGGCTAGCGGGGATCAATGAGCAGTTCTTC.

The rearrangement links TRBV14 to TRBJ2-3; D is ambiguous. Trimming took 4 bases from V and 1 from J, leaving 0 bases between them. Germline CDR1 and CDR2: SGHDN and FVKESK. This CDR3 is 11 amino acids long. The CDR3, as DNA: TGTGCCAGCAGCCGCACAGATACGCAGTATTTT. As protein: CASSRTDTQYF.

The chain joins TRBV24-1 to TRBJ2-5; a weak D match, TRBD2 (7 bases). The CDR3 totals 16 residues. Per the germline V gene, CDR1 is KGHDR and CDR2 is SFDVKD. V lost 1 base, J lost 2 bases, and 13 bases lay in between. CDR3 sequence: CATSDLGGGQQETQYF. DNA for the CDR3: TGTGCCACCAGTGATTTAGGGGGGGGGCAGCAAGAGACCCAGTACTTC.

The chain couples TRBV5-5 to TRBJ1-2; D might be TRBD1 (6 bases). The CDR3 extends over 16 amino acids. CDR1 is SGHKS, CDR2 YYEKEE, per germline (reference sequence). The V end was cut by 4 bases, the J end by 1 base, with 17 bases between. The chain's CDR3 is CASSRKTGIDNYGYTF. The CDR3 DNA is TGTGCCAGCAGCCGCAAGACAGGCATAGATAACTATGGCTACACCTTC.

The genes are TRBV18 and TRBJ1-2; TRBD1 matches at 9 bases. CDR1 is KGHSH, CDR2 LQKENI, per germline. The J segment lost 3 bases and the V segment lost 3 bases, leaving 2 bases of the junction unmatched. The CDR3 runs 14 residues. CDR3 coding DNA: TGTGCCAGCTCACCGGGACAGGGTGACTATGGCTACACCTTC. It yields the protein CASSPGQGDYGYTF.

This chain joins TRBV5-5 and TRBJ1-2, with unresolved D. V dropped 0 bases and J dropped 3 bases, with 6 bases sitting between them. Germline loops: CDR1 SGHKS, CDR2 YYEKEE (reference sequence). The CDR3 is made up of 13 amino acids. CDR3: CASSLDSYYGYTF. Here the CDR3 DNA reads TGTGCCAGCAGCTTGGATAGTTACTATGGCTACACCTTC.

The chain links TRBV6-5 to TRBJ1-3, with D unclear. Germline V gene data show CDR1 as MNHEY and CDR2 as SVGAGI. The length of the CDR3 is 12 residues. V was pared by 8 bases and J by 4 bases, with 9 bases between. CDR3 sequence reads: CASAGTGNTIYF. DNA for the CDR3: TGTGCCAGCGCAGGAACGGGAAACACCATATATTTT.

The chain has TRBV15 and TRBJ2-7; D gene unclear. V lost 0 bases to trimming and J lost 6 bases, with 9 bases between them. This CDR3 has 13 amino acids. The germline gives CDR1 LNHNV, CDR2 YYDKDF (reference sequence). The CDR3: CATSRDPSGEQYF. The CDR3 DNA reads TGTGCCACCAGCAGAGACCCCAGTGGCGAGCAGTACTTC.

This chain uses TRBV6-2 or TRBV6-3 with TRBJ2-1, with 8 positions matching TRBD2. J gave up 7 bases and V 5 bases, and 7 bases lay outside the gene matches. The CDR3 is made up of 14 amino acids. Germline V lookup: CDR1 MNHEY, CDR2 SVGEGT. The CDR3 here is CASSRSGAENEQFF. In DNA, the CDR3 is TGTGCCAGCAGTCGTAGCGGGGCGGAGAATGAGCAGTTCTTC.

V is TRBV5-5 and J is TRBJ2-5, with TRBD2 matching 8 bases. V lost 2 bases to trimming and J lost 3 bases; unmatched junction nucleotides: 9. Germline V gene data show CDR1 as SGHKS and CDR2 as YYEKEE (reference sequence). The CDR3 sequence is 16 residues long. The CDR3, as DNA: TGTGCCAGCAGCTTTGGCCCTAGCGGGTTGGAAGAGACCCAGTACTTC. Translation gives CASSFGPSGLEETQYF.

In nucleotides, the CDR3 is TGTGCCGGGGGGCAGCCCCAGCATTTT. Translation gives CAGGQPQHF. The chain is built from TRBV19 and TRBJ1-5; perhaps TRBD1 as D (5 bases). The germline V and J ends were trimmed by 11 bases and 7 bases, with 6 bases remaining between them. The germline V gene encodes CDR1 LNHDA and CDR2 SQIVND (reference sequence). The CDR3 totals 9 residues.

The chain joins TRBV2 to TRBJ2-4; 8 nucleotides align to TRBD1. CDR3 length: 14 residues. The germline gives CDR1 SNHLY, CDR2 FYNNEI. Germline trimming cut 4 bases from V and 11 bases from J; bases unmatched to any gene: 10. The CDR3 here is CASSGDRGWRVQYF. CDR3 nucleotide sequence: TGTGCCAGCAGTGGAGACAGGGGTTGGAGGGTTCAGTACTTC.